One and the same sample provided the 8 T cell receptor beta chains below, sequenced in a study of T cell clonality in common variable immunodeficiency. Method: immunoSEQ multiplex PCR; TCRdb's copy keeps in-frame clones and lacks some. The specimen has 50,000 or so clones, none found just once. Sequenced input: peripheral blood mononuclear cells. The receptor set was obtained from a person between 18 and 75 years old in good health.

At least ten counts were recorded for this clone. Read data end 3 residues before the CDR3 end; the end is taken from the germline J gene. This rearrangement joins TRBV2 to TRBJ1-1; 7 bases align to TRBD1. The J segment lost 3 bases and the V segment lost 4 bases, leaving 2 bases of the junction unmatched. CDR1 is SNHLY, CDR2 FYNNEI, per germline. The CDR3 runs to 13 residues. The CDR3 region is CASSGTGYTEAFF. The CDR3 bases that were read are TGTGCCAGCAGTGGGACAGGATACACTGAA.

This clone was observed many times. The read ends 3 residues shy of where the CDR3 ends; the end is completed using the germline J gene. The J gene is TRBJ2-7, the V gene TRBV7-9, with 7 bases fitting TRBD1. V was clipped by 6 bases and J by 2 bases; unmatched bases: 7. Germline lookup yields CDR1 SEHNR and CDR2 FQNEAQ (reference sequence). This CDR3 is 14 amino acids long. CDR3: CASRPQGDTYEQYF. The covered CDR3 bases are TGTGCCAGCAGACCCCAGGGGGACACCTACGAG.

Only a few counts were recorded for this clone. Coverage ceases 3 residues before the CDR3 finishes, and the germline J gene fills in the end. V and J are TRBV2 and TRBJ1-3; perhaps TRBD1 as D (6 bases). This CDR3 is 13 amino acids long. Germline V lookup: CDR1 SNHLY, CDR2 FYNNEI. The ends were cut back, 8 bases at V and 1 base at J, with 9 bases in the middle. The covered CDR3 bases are TGTGCCAGCCGGACAGATTCTGGAAACACC. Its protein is CASRTDSGNT. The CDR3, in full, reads CASRTDSGNTIYF.

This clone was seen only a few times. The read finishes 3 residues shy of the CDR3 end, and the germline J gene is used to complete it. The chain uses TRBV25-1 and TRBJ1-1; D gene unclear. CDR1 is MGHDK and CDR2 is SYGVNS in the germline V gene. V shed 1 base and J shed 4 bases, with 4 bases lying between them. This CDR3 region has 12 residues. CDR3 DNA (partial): TGTGCCAGCAGTGAATTTAGCACTGAA. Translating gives CASSEFSTE. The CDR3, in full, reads CASSEFSTEAFF.

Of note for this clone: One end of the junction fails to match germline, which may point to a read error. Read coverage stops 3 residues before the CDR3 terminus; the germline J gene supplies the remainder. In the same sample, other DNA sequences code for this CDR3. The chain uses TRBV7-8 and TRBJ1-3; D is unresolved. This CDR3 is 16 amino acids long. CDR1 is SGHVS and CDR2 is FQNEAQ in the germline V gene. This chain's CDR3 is CASSPQTVRVGNTIYF. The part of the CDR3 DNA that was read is TGTGCCAGCAGCCCTCAGACCGTCCGGGTTGGAAACACT.

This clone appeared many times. The CDR3 DNA, read in part, is TGTGCCTGGACCGGACAGGGGTGGAATTCACCC. Residues: CAWTGQGWNSP. In full, the CDR3 is CAWTGQGWNSPLHF. The rearrangement uses TRBV30 and TRBJ1-6; 9 bases match TRBD1. The CDR3 goes on 3 residues after the read ends, and that part is filled in from the germline J gene. CDR1 is GTSNPN and CDR2 is SVGIG in the germline V gene (reference sequence). This CDR3 region has 14 residues. The V gene end was trimmed by 4 bases and the J gene end by 7 bases; junction bases not matched to a gene: 5.

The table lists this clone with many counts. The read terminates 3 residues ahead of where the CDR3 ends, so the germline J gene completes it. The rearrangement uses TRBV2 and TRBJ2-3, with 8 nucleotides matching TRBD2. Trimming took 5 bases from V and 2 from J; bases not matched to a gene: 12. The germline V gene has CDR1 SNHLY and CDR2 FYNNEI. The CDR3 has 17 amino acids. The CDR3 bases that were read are TGTGCCAGCAGTCCTCCGAGCGGGGGCGGTATCACAGATACG. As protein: CASSPPSGGGITDT. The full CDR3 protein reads CASSPPSGGGITDTQYF.

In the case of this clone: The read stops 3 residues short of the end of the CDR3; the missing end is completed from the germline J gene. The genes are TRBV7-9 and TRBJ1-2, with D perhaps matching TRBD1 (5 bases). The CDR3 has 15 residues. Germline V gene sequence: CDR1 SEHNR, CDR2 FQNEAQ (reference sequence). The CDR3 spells CASSLGISGLLDYTF. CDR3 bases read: TGTGCCAGCAGCTTAGGTATATCGGGACTACTCGAC.